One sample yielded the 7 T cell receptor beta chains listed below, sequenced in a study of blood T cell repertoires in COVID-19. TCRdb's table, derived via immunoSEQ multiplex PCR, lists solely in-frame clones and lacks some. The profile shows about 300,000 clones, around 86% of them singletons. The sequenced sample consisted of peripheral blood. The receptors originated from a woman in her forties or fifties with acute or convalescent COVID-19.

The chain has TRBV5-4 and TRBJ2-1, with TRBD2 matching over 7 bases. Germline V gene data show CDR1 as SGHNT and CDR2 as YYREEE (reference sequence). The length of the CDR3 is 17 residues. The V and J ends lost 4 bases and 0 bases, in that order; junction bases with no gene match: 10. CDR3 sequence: CASSVYLRGSSYNEQFF. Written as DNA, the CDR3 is TGTGCCAGCAGCGTCTACCTGCGGGGGAGCTCCTACAATGAGCAGTTCTTC.

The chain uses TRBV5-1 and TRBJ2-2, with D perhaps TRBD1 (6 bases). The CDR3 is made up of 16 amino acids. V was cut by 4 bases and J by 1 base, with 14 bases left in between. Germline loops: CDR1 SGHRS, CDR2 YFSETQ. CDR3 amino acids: CASSAETGLNTGELFF. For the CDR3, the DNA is TGCGCCAGCAGCGCCGAGACAGGTTTGAACACCGGGGAGCTGTTTTTT.

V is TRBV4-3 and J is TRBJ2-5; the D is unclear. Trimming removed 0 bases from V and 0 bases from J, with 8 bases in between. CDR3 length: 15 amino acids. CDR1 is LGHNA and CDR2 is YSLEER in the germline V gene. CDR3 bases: TGCGCCAGCAGCCAAGATCACGGGTACCAAGAGACCCAGTACTTC. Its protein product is CASSQDHGYQETQYF.

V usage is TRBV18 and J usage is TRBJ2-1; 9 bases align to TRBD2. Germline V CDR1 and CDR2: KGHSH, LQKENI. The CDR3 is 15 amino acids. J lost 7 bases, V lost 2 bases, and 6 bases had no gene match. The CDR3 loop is CASSPVAGGPNEQFF. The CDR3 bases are TGTGCCAGCTCACCAGTTGCGGGAGGGCCAAATGAGCAGTTCTTC. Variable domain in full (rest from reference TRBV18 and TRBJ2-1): NAGVMQNPRHLVRRRGQEARLRCSPMKGHSHVYWYRQLPEEGLKFMVYLQKENIIDESGMPKERFSAEFPKEGPSILRIQQVVRGDSAAYFCASSPVAGGPNEQFFGPGTRLTVL.

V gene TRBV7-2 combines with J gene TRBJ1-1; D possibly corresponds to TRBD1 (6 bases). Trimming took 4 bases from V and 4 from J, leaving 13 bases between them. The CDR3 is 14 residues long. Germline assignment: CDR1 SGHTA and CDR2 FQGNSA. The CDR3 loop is CASSSVQGVTEAFF. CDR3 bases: TGTGCCAGCAGCTCGGTACAGGGCGTCACTGAAGCTTTCTTT.

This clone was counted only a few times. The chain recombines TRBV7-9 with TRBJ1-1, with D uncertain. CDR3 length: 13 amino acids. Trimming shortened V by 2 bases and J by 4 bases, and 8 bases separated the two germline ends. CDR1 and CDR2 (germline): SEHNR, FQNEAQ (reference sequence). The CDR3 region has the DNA TGTGCCAGCAGCTTAATGGAGAGCACTGAAGCTTTCTTT. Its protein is CASSLMESTEAFF.

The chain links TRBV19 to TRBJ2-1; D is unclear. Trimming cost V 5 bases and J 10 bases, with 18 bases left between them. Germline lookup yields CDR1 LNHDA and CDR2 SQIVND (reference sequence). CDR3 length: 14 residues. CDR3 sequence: CASSPTLDPYEQFF. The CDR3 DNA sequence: TGTGCCAGTAGTCCTACTCTAGACCCGTACGAGCAGTTCTTC.